This T cell receptor (beta chain) was captured in a study of blood T cell repertoires in COVID-19. Study overall: The United States, Italy and Spain provided the acute and convalescent COVID-19 samples. T cells, B-cell-depleted T cells, or PBMCs supplied cDNA or gDNA.

The CDR3 has 15 residues. In germline, CDR1 is SGDLS, CDR2 YYNGEE. Trimming cost V 4 bases and J 7 bases, with 18 bases left between them. Seattle participants joined during active infection and were tracked over time. Authors' data handling: By means of reference gene primer amplification, nucleated cell counts were estimated. The data were produced by immunoSEQ multiplex PCR, yet TCRdb's version contains in-frame clones alone and is incomplete. The V and J calls and clone size were taken over from that table, and D and trimming were inferred from the DNA. This sample yields 150,000 to 200,000 clones, of which about 81% are seen a single time; about 11% belongs to the top ten. This clone has only a few counts.

This chain connects TRBV9 to TRBJ1-5; a weak D match, TRBD1 (6 bases). The sample comprised peripheral blood. The sequence derives from an elderly woman with COVID-19, enrolled during active disease. CDR3 in amino acids: CASSLTGRGRQPQHF. CDR3 DNA sequence: TGTGCCAGCAGCCTTACGGGCAGGGGAAGACAGCCCCAGCATTTT.